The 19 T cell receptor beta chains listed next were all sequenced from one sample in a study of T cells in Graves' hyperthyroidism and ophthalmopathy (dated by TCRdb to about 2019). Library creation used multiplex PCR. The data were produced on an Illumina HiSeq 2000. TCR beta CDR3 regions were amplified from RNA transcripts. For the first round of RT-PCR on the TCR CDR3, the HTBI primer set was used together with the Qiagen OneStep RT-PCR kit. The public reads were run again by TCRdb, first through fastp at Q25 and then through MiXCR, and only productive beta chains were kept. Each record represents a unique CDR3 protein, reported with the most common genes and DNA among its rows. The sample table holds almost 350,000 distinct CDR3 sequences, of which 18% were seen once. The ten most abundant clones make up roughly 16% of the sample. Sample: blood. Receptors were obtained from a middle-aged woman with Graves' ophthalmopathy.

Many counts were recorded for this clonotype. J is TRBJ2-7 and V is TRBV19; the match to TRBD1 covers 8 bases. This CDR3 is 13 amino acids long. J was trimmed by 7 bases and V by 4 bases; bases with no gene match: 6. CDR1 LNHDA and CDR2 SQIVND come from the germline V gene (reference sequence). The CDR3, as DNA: TGTGCCAGTAGTAGCGGCAGGGGGCTTGAGCAGTACTTC. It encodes CASSSGRGLEQYF.

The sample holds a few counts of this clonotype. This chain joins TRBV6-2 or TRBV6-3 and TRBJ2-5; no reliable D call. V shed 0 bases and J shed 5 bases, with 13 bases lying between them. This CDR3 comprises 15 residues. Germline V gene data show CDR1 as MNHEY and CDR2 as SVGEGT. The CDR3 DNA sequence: TGTGCCAGCAGTTACTCGCCCGAGCCTCCGGAGACCCAGTACTTC. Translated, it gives CASSYSPEPPETQYF.

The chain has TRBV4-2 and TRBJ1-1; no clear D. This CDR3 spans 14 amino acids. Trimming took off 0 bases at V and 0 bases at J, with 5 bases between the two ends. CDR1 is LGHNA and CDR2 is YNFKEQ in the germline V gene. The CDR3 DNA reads TGTGCCAGCAGCCAAGATAGGGTGAACACTGAAGCTTTCTTT. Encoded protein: CASSQDRVNTEAFF.

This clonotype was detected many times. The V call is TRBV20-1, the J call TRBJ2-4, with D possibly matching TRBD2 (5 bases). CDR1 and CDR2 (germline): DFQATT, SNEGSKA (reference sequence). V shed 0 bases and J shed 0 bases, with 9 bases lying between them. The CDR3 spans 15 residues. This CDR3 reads CSARDTGLAKNIQYF. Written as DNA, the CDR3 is TGCAGTGCTAGAGATACGGGGTTAGCCAAAAACATTCAGTACTTC.

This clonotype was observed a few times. This CDR3 reads CASSQSLPSGTNTGELFF. CDR3 sequence (DNA): TGCGCCAGCAGCCAAAGCTTGCCTAGCGGGACGAACACCGGGGAGCTGTTTTTT. The gene calls are TRBV4-3 and TRBJ2-2; 9 nucleotides line up with TRBD2. CDR1 and CDR2 (germline): LGHNA, YSLEER. The CDR3 contains 18 residues. With V trimmed by 2 bases and J by 0 bases, 7 bases remained unmatched.

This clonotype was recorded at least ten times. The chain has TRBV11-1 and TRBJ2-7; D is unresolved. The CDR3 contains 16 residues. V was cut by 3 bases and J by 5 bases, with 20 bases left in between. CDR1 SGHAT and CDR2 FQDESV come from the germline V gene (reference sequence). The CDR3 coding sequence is TGTGCCAGCAGCTTCTCAACCCGGACCCTCGAAAACGAGCAGTACTTC. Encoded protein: CASSFSTRTLENEQYF.

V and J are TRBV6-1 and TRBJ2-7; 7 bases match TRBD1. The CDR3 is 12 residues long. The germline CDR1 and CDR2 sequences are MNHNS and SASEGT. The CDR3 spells CATGAFSYEQYF. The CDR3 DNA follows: TGTGCTACAGGGGCATTCTCCTACGAGCAGTACTTC.

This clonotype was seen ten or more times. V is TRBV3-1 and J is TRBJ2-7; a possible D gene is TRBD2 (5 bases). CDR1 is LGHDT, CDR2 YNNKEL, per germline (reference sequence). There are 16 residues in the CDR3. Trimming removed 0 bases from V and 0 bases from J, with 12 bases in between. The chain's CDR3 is CASSQDGDYGSYEQYF. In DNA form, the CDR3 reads TGTGCCAGCAGCCAAGATGGAGACTATGGCTCCTACGAGCAGTACTTC.

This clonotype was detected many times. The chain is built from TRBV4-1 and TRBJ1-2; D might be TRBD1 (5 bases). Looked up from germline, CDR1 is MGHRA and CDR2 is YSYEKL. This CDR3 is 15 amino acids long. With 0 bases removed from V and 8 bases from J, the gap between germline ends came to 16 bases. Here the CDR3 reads CASSQDQALGDGYTF. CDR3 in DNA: TGCGCCAGCAGCCAAGATCAAGCGCTTGGGGACGGCTACACCTTC.

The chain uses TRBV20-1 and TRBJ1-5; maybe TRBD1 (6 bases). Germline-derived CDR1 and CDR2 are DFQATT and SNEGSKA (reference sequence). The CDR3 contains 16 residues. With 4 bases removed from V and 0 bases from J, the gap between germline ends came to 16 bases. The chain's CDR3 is CSANLGGAISNQPQHF. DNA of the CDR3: TGCAGTGCTAACTTAGGGGGTGCCATTAGCAATCAGCCCCAGCATTTT.

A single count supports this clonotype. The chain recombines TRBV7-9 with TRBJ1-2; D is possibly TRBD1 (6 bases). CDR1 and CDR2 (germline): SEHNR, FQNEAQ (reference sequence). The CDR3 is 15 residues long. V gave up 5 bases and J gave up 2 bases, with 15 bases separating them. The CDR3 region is CASSGRQDLNYGYTF. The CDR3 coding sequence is TGTGCCAGCAGCGGGCGACAGGATCTAAACTATGGCTACACCTTC.

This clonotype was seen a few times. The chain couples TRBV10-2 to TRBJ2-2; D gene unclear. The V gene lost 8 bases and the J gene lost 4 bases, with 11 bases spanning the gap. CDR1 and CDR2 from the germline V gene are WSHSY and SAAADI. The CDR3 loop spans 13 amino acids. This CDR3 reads CASQDYSTGELFF. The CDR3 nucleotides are TGCGCCAGCCAAGATTACTCCACCGGGGAGCTGTTTTTT.

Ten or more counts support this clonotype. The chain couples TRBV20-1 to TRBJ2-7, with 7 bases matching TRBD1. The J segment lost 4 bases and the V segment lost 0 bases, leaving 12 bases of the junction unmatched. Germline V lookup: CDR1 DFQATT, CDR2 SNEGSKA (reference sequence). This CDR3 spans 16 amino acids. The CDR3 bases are TGCAGTGCTAGAGAGCCGGGACAGCTGAAGTGGTACGAGCAGTACTTC. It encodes CSAREPGQLKWYEQYF.

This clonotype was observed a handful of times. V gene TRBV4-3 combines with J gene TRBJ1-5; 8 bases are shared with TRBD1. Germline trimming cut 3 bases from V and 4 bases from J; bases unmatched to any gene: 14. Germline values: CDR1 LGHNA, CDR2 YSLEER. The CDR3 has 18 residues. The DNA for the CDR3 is TGCGCCAGCAGCCAGGGATGGGGCACAGGGGGAAGGAATCAGCCCCAGCATTTT. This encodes CASSQGWGTGGRNQPQHF.

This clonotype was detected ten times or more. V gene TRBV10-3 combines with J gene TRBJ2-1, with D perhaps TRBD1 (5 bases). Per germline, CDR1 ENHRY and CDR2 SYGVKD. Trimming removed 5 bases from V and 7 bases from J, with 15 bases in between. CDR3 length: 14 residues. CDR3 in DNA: TGTGCCATCAGTTCAGGGTCTACTTTTAATGAGCAGTTCTTC. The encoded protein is CAISSGSTFNEQFF.

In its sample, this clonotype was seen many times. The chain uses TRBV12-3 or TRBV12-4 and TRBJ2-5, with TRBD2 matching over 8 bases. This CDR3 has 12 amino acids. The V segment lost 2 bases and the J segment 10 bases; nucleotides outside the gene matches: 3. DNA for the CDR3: TGTGCCAGCAGTTTACCGGGAGGGGACCAGTACTTC. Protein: CASSLPGGDQYF.

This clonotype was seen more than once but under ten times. CDR3 region: CAWKFGVSSNYGYTF. In DNA form, the CDR3 reads TGTGCCTGGAAGTTCGGGGTCTCTTCTAACTATGGCTACACCTTC. This chain joins TRBV30 and TRBJ1-2; D call uncertain. Trimming pared 4 bases from V and 0 bases from J, leaving 15 bases between. CDR1 is GTSNPN and CDR2 is SVGIG in the germline V gene (reference sequence). The CDR3 sequence is 15 residues long.

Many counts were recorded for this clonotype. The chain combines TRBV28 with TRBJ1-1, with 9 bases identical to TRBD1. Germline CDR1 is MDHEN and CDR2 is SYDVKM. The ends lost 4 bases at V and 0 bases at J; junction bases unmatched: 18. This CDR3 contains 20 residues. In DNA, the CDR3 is TGTGCCAGCAGTTACAGGGGGCGCTTCCTGGCCGAGGACCTGAACACTGAAGCTTTCTTT. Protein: CASSYRGRFLAEDLNTEAFF.

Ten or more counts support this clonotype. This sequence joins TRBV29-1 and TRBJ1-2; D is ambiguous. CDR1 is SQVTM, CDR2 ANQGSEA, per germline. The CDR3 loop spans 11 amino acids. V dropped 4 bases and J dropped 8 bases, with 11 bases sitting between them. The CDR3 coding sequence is TGCAGCGTTGGGATGGGTTTCGGCTACACCTTC. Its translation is CSVGMGFGYTF.